The 29 T cell receptor beta chains below were found in one sample sequenced in a study of T cells in women clearing cervical HPV infection. Only in-frame clones appear in the TCRdb table, and some are missing; sequencing was by immunoSEQ multiplex PCR. This sample's table reports more than 20,000 clones. Sequenced sample: blood buffy coat. These receptors all come from a woman aged 18-70 years with a cervical HPV16 infection that either progressed to CIN3+ or cleared (not recorded which).

A note on this clone: From the germline J gene comes the end of the CDR3, since the read stops 3 residues before it. The rearrangement uses TRBV4-2 and TRBJ2-7; tentatively, D is TRBD1 (6 bases). V was cut by 3 bases and J by 1 base, with 16 bases left in between. The CDR3 contains 16 residues. Germline CDR1 reads LGHNA; CDR2 reads YNFKEQ. The sequenced CDR3 bases are TGTGCCAGCAGCCAGTTCCCCGGGACAACTTCCTACGAG. This sequence encodes CASSQFPGTTSYE. The CDR3, in full, reads CASSQFPGTTSYEQYF.

A word on this clone: The CDR3 goes on 3 residues after the read ends, and that part is filled in from the germline J gene. The genes are TRBV10-3 and TRBJ2-1; D possibly corresponds to TRBD1 (6 bases). Per germline, CDR1 ENHRY and CDR2 SYGVKD. This CDR3 comprises 17 residues. V lost 6 bases to trimming and J lost 2 bases, with 20 bases between them. The sequenced CDR3 bases are TGTGCCATCAGCCCTTATACAGGGAATGAAGCCTACAATGAG. Amino acids: CAISPYTGNEAYNE. The full CDR3 protein is CAISPYTGNEAYNEQFF.

In regard to this clone: The read falls 3 residues short of the CDR3 end, and the missing part is taken from the germline J gene. The chain is built from TRBV30 and TRBJ2-7; D not resolved. Germline V gene data show CDR1 as GTSNPN and CDR2 as SVGIG (reference sequence). CDR3 length: 15 amino acids. The V end was cut by 0 bases, the J end by 0 bases, with 12 bases between. Incomplete CDR3 DNA: TGTGCCTGGAGTGTAGGCAGGATTAGCTCCTACGAG. Its protein product is CAWSVGRISSYE. The CDR3 as a whole reads CAWSVGRISSYEQYF.

Comment on this clone: The CDR3 goes on 3 residues after the read ends, and that part is filled in from the germline J gene. This chain uses TRBV5-8 with TRBJ2-3; TRBD1 matches 8 bases. The CDR3 runs 15 residues. The trim removed 6 bases at V and 0 bases at J, leaving 6 bases unmatched. The germline gives CDR1 SGHTS, CDR2 YDEGEE. The covered CDR3 bases are TGTGCCAGCACCCGGACAGGGCATAGCACAGATACG. It specifies CASTRTGHSTDT. The full CDR3 protein is CASTRTGHSTDTQYF.

In the case of this clone: The read falls 3 residues short of the CDR3 end, and the missing part is taken from the germline J gene. The V call is TRBV19, the J call TRBJ2-2; D perhaps matches TRBD1 (6 bases). The CDR3 is 14 residues long. V was clipped by 10 bases and J by 5 bases, with 17 bases between them. Germline V gives CDR1 LNHDA, CDR2 SQIVND (reference sequence). The CDR3 is CATDEPTGTGELFF. The part of the CDR3 DNA that was read is TGTGCCACCGACGAGCCTACAGGGACCGGGGAG.

About this clone itself: The read is 3 residues too short to cover the CDR3 end, so that end is filled in from the germline J gene. The chain employs TRBV20-1 and TRBJ1-1; D ambiguous. With 0 bases removed from V and 7 bases from J, the gap between germline ends came to 12 bases. The CDR3 has 13 amino acids. CDR1 and CDR2 (germline): DFQATT, SNEGSKA (reference sequence). The CDR3 here is CSARDRSHNEAFF. CDR3 bases read: TGCAGTGCTAGAGACAGGAGCCATAATGAA.

Notes on this clone: Coverage ceases 3 residues before the CDR3 finishes, and the germline J gene fills in the end. V and J are TRBV5-1 and TRBJ2-3; 11 bases are a match to TRBD2. The CDR3 is 17 amino acids. Germline CDR1 is SGHRS and CDR2 is YFSETQ. Germline trimming cut 4 bases from V and 6 bases from J; bases unmatched to any gene: 13. The sequenced CDR3 bases are TGCGCCAGCAGCCGGGTGACTAGCGGGATCCGCCCGGATACG. Translated, it gives CASSRVTSGIRPDT. The complete CDR3 protein is CASSRVTSGIRPDTQYF.

The CDR3: CASAGQSDNYGYTF. The covered CDR3 bases are TGTGCCAGTGCTGGACAGTCGGATAACTATGGC. J is TRBJ1-2 and V is TRBV19; weak D call: TRBD1 (6 bases). The read ends 3 residues shy of where the CDR3 ends; the end is completed using the germline J gene. The CDR3 is 14 residues long. Germline CDR1 LNHDA, CDR2 SQIVND (reference sequence). V lost 8 bases, J lost 1 base, and 14 bases lay in between.

The sequenced part of the CDR3 DNA is TGCGCCAGCAGCTTGGTGACAGGGGCTCCCACGGTCGAG. The encoded protein is CASSLVTGAPTVE. The full CDR3 protein reads CASSLVTGAPTVEQYF. This sequence joins TRBV5-1 and TRBJ2-7; 8 positions match TRBD1. The sequenced fragment ends 3 residues before the CDR3 boundary, so the rest is inferred from the germline J gene. Trimming cost V 0 bases and J 6 bases; bases outside gene matches: 11. The CDR3 loop spans 16 amino acids. Germline V gives CDR1 SGHRS, CDR2 YFSETQ.

A remark on this clone: Sequencing ends 3 residues short of the CDR3 end; the germline J gene provides the rest. The chain is built from TRBV25-1 and TRBJ1-4, with TRBD1 matching 8 bases. Trimming cost V 4 bases and J 3 bases; bases outside gene matches: 4. The CDR3 has 15 amino acids. The germline gives CDR1 MGHDK, CDR2 SYGVNS. The part of the CDR3 DNA that was read is TGTGCCAGCAGTGCAATGACAGGGGCTAATGAAAAA. Protein product: CASSAMTGANEK. The full CDR3 protein is CASSAMTGANEKLFF.

As concerns this clone: The sequence runs out 3 residues before the end of the CDR3; the remainder is reconstructed from the germline J gene. The chain has TRBV29-1 and TRBJ2-7, with 11 bases aligning to TRBD2. The CDR3 is 14 amino acids. With 1 base clipped from V and 5 bases from J, the junction kept 4 bases outside the gene matches. Germline V gene lookup returns CDR1 SQVTM and CDR2 ANQGSEA. CDR3 residues: CSVEATSGNNEQYF. CDR3 DNA (partial): TGCAGCGTTGAAGCGACTAGCGGGAACAACGAG.

As for this clone: The CDR3 end falls 3 residues outside the read, so it is completed with the germline J gene. The rearrangement links TRBV29-1 to TRBJ1-2, with 8 bases lining up with TRBD1. The CDR3 consists of 13 residues. Germline trimming cut 6 bases from V and 2 bases from J; bases unmatched to any gene: 5. Germline CDR1 SQVTM, CDR2 ANQGSEA. CDR3 sequence: CSVTGQGNYGYTF. Incomplete CDR3 DNA: TGCAGCGTAACCGGACAGGGCAACTATGGC.

In the case of this clone: The junction and the germline gene differ at one end; a read error may be behind it. The CDR3 end lies 3 residues beyond the end of the read and is filled in from the germline J gene. The J gene is TRBJ2-5, the V gene TRBV30; D is possibly TRBD2 (6 bases). This CDR3 is built from 14 residues. Germline CDR1 is GTSNPN and CDR2 is SVGIG (reference sequence). The DNA read from the CDR3 is TGTGCCTGGAGTCGAGGGAGCGGGCAAGGGACC. This translates into CAWSRGSGQGT. The entire CDR3 sequence reads CAWSRGSGQGTQYF.

Remarks on this clone: The read comes to an end 3 residues before the CDR3 does, leaving the germline J gene to fill in the end. This sequence joins TRBV5-5 and TRBJ2-7, with 12 nucleotides matching TRBD1. Germline CDR1 is SGHKS and CDR2 is YYEKEE (reference sequence). CDR3 size: 14 residues. Trimming took 4 bases from V and 6 from J; bases not matched to a gene: 5. CDR3 DNA, as far as it was read: TGTGCCAGCAGCGGGACAGGGGGCAGGGGCGAG. Protein sequence: CASSGTGGRGE. The CDR3 reads in full as CASSGTGGRGEQYF.

To note about this clone: The sequence runs out 3 residues before the end of the CDR3; the remainder is reconstructed from the germline J gene. V usage is TRBV5-1 and J usage is TRBJ1-2; D is perhaps TRBD1 (6 bases). Germline CDR1 SGHRS, CDR2 YFSETQ. V was cut by 4 bases and J by 6 bases, with 19 bases left in between. CDR3 length equals 15 residues. This CDR3 reads CASSLNGQSSHGYTF. Partial CDR3 DNA: TGCGCCAGCAGCCTGAACGGACAGTCAAGTCATGGC.

The covered CDR3 bases are TGTGCCAGCAGCTTGGGCCAACTAGATACG. Amino acid sequence: CASSLGQLDT. The whole CDR3 protein is CASSLGQLDTQYF. This chain links TRBV11-2 with TRBJ2-3; D not resolved. The read finishes 3 residues shy of the CDR3 end, and the germline J gene is used to complete it. Germline CDR1 reads SGHAT; CDR2 reads FQNNGV. There are 13 residues in the CDR3. Trimming cost V 3 bases and J 5 bases, with 9 bases left between them.

This clone shows up as medium-sized by frequency. Coverage ceases 3 residues before the CDR3 finishes, and the germline J gene fills in the end. V is TRBV5-4 and J is TRBJ2-5, with 11 bases aligning to TRBD1. This CDR3 contains 15 residues. V shed 5 bases and J 5 bases; nucleotides not matched to a gene: 8. In germline, CDR1 is SGHNT, CDR2 YYREEE (reference sequence). The CDR3 protein is CASRPGTGGIETQYF. The sequenced part of the CDR3 DNA is TGTGCCAGCAGACCCGGGACAGGGGGTATTGAGACC.

In regard to this clone: The read stops 3 residues short of the end of the CDR3; the missing end is completed from the germline J gene. This sequence joins TRBV18 and TRBJ2-5; possibly TRBD1 for D (6 bases). This CDR3 comprises 13 residues. The germline V and J ends were trimmed by 6 bases and 5 bases, with 13 bases remaining between them. CDR1 is KGHSH and CDR2 is LQKENI in the germline V gene. The sequenced CDR3 bases are TGTGCCAGCTCGCCCACAGGGACGGAGACC. It encodes CASSPTGTET. The whole CDR3 is CASSPTGTETQYF.

On this clone itself: The read terminates 3 residues ahead of where the CDR3 ends, so the germline J gene completes it. The chain joins TRBV20-1 to TRBJ2-7; TRBD1 agrees at 12 bases. The CDR3 has 16 amino acids. CDR1 is DFQATT, CDR2 SNEGSKA, per germline (reference sequence). V was pared by 1 base and J by 1 base, with 5 bases of the junction left unmatched. The CDR3 is CSARAPGQGASYEQYF. The sequenced part of the CDR3 DNA is TGCAGTGCTAGAGCTCCGGGACAGGGGGCTTCCTACGAG.

Concerning this clone: The CDR3 is cut off 3 residues early in the read; its end comes from the germline J gene. The chain recombines TRBV11-2 with TRBJ1-1; D uncertain. Per germline, CDR1 SGHAT and CDR2 FQNNGV. The CDR3 loop spans 14 amino acids. The V end was cut by 4 bases, the J end by 1 base, with 10 bases between. The CDR3 sequence: CASSSWAKNTEAFF. Incomplete CDR3 DNA: TGTGCCAGCAGCTCCTGGGCTAAGAACACTGAA.

Of note for this clone: The read ends 3 residues shy of where the CDR3 ends; the end is completed using the germline J gene. The gene calls are TRBV10-1 and TRBJ2-1, with 8 positions matching TRBD1. The J segment lost 5 bases and the V segment lost 3 bases, leaving 6 bases of the junction unmatched. Per germline, CDR1 WNHNN and CDR2 SYGVQD (reference sequence). The CDR3 length is 15 residues. The CDR3: CASSEGQGANNEQFF. The part of the CDR3 DNA that was read is TGCGCCAGCAGTGAAGGGCAGGGGGCCAACAATGAG.

Note on this clone: The CDR3 end is not reached by the read, which stops 3 residues before it; the germline J gene fills it in. The chain has TRBV19 and TRBJ2-2; perhaps TRBD1 as D (5 bases). The germline gives CDR1 LNHDA, CDR2 SQIVND (reference sequence). The CDR3 spans 13 residues. Trimming shortened V by 10 bases and J by 3 bases, and 12 bases separated the two germline ends. CDR3 DNA (partial): TGTGCCACAGGGCGAGACTACACCGGGGAG. It translates to CATGRDYTGE. The CDR3 reads in full as CATGRDYTGELFF.

To note about this clone: The CDR3 end falls 3 residues outside the read, so it is completed with the germline J gene. The chain recombines TRBV7-9 with TRBJ2-3; no clear D. The CDR3 length is 14 residues. V was trimmed by 1 base and J by 0 bases, leaving 5 bases between them. Germline V gene lookup returns CDR1 SEHNR and CDR2 FQNEAQ (reference sequence). CDR3 sequence: CASSLGLSTDTQYF. The sequenced part of the CDR3 DNA is TGTGCCAGCAGCTTAGGACTTAGCACAGATACG.

CDR3 DNA, as far as it was read: TGTGCCAGCTCTGTCCCCCCCTCCTACAATGAG. It encodes CASSVPPSYNE. The full-length CDR3 reads as CASSVPPSYNEQFF. J is TRBJ2-1 and V is TRBV7-9; no reliable D call. The read halts 3 residues ahead of the CDR3 end, with the missing end drawn from the germline J gene. Per the germline V gene, CDR1 is SEHNR and CDR2 is FQNEAQ (reference sequence). This CDR3 contains 14 residues. With 8 bases removed from V and 0 bases from J, the gap between germline ends came to 11 bases.

Note on this clone: The CDR3 extends 3 residues past the end of the read, so its final part is completed from the germline J gene. The rearrangement links TRBV19 to TRBJ1-4; D might be TRBD1 (5 bases). V was shortened by 2 bases and J by 7 bases, with 11 bases between the two germline ends. This CDR3 is built from 14 residues. Germline V gene lookup returns CDR1 LNHDA and CDR2 SQIVND (reference sequence). CDR3 sequence reads: CASSITRDGEKLFF. The sequenced part of the CDR3 DNA is TGTGCCAGTAGTATAACCAGGGATGGTGAAAAA.

Remarks on this clone: The read stops 3 residues short of the end of the CDR3; the missing end is completed from the germline J gene. V and J are TRBV7-8 and TRBJ2-3, with D possibly TRBD2 on 7 matching bases. The germline CDR1 and CDR2 sequences are SGHVS and FQNEAQ. The CDR3 runs 15 residues. The V end lost 6 bases, the J end lost 4 bases, and 17 bases lay between the germline ends. The sequenced CDR3 bases are TGTGCCAGCAGGCCCCCCGGGGGGCGGGCAGATACG. It is translated as CASRPPGGRADT. The CDR3 in its entirety is CASRPPGGRADTQYF.

About this clone: The CDR3 is cut off 3 residues early in the read; its end comes from the germline J gene. V is TRBV20-1 and J is TRBJ2-1, with 14 bases matching TRBD2. The J segment lost 7 bases and the V segment lost 0 bases, leaving 2 bases of the junction unmatched. Germline V gene lookup returns CDR1 DFQATT and CDR2 SNEGSKA (reference sequence). The CDR3 is made up of 15 amino acids. Incomplete CDR3 DNA: TGCAGTGCTAGAGAGGGGACTAGCGGGAGTAATGAG. Protein sequence: CSAREGTSGSNE. The whole CDR3 region reads CSAREGTSGSNEQFF.

Details on this clone: The CDR3 extends 3 residues past the end of the read, so its final part is completed from the germline J gene. The J gene is TRBJ2-7, the V gene TRBV20-1; TRBD1 matches 9 bases. The CDR3 is 15 amino acids. Germline lookup yields CDR1 DFQATT and CDR2 SNEGSKA (reference sequence). V shed 5 bases and J 2 bases; nucleotides not matched to a gene: 10. The CDR3 sequence: CSAARQGVDPYEQYF. CDR3 bases read: TGCAGTGCTGCCCGACAGGGGGTCGACCCCTACGAG.

Remarks on this clone: The read ends 3 residues early relative to the CDR3; the germline J gene fills the gap. The chain carries TRBV20-1 and TRBJ2-2; D is undetermined. CDR3 length: 16 amino acids. Germline values: CDR1 DFQATT, CDR2 SNEGSKA (reference sequence). The V end was cut by 0 bases, the J end by 2 bases, with 13 bases between. CDR3 residues: CSARDPQLFNTGELFF. CDR3 bases read: TGCAGTGCTAGAGATCCACAGCTGTTCAACACCGGGGAG.